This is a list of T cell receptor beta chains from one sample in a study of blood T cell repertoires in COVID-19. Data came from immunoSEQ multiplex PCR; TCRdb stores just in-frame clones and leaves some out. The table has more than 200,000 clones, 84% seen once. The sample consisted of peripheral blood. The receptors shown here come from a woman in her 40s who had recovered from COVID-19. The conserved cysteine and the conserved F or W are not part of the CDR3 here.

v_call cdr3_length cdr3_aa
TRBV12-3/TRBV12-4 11 ASSSQGFSEAF
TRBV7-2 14 ASSLWGGDNTGELF
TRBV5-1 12 ASSEGQGANGYT
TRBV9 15 ASSVALGTQNTGELF
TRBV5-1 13 ASSLGTGGNSPLH
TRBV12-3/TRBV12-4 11 ASSLTGKETQY
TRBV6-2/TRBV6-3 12 ASSYSGGGTEAF
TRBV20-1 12 SASFGGTQETQY
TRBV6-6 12 ASSRDRGYTEAF
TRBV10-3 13 AISDRQVGSYEQF
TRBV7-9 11 ASSQTAYQPQH
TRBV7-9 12 ASSLTQGGTEAF
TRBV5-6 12 ASSHRGHFYEQY
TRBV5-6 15 ASRGHGGSGPKETQY
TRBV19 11 ASSTRLKDGYT
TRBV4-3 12 ASSQDSGGMAQY
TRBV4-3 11 ASSQDRGQPQH
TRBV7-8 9 ASSPLGQGY
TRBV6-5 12 ASSRKRGQETQY
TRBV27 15 ASSFIGTGGIWDEQF
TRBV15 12 ATSGPQGGNTIY
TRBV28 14 ASSRLTGYSNQPQH
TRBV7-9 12 ASSLGQGRNEQF
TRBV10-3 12 AISGESSNQPQH
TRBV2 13 ASSEAGTGNSPLH
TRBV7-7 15 ASSLALRGGASETQY
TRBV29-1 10 SVEPSGGEQY
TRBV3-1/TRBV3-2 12 ASSPGGGNEKLF
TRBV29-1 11 SVEGTSNTEAF
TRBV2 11 ASRRGLSQPQH
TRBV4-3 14 ASSQANRGQGGELF
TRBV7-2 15 ASSLSAGPASYNEQF
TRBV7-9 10 ASSFEYNEQF
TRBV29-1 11 SVENLAGYGYT
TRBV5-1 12 ASSLAADQETQY
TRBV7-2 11 ASSFLAGTEQY
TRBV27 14 ASSLTIGTASYGYT
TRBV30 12 AWSVQGAEDTQY
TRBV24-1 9 ATSDSRRQF
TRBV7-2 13 ASSLTSGETYEQY
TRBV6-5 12 ASSPGRENQPQH
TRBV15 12 ATRGIQNNEKLF
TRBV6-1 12 ASSDGQGANGYT
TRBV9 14 ASSSRGGGNADTQY
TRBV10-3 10 ATADSTYEQY
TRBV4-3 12 ASSLTTASYEQY
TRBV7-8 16 ASSSPGRGLAGGGEQF
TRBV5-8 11 ASSLAPENEQF
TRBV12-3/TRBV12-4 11 ASSRGQGDGYT
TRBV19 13 ATSTLTGTSQPQH
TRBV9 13 ASSLQGAGIGELF
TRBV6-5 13 ASIADRVGNSPLH
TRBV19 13 APPSDSYSNQPQH
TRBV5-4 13 ASRMGNSDPYEQY